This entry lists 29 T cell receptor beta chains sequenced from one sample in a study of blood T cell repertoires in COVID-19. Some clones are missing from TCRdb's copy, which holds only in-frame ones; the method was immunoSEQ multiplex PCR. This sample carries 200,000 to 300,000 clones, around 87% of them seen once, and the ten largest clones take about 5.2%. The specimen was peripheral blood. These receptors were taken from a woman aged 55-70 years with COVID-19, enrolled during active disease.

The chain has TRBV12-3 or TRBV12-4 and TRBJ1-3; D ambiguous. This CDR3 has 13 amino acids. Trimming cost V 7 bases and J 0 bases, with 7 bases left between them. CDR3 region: CASNTNSGNTIYF. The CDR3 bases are TGTGCCAGCAACACCAACTCTGGAAACACCATATATTTT.

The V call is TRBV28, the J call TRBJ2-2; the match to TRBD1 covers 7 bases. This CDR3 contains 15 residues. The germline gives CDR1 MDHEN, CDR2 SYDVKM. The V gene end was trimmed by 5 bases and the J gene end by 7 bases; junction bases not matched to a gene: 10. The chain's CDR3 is CASSLGQAYSGELFF. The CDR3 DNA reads TGTGCCAGCAGTCTCGGACAGGCCTATAGCGGGGAGCTGTTTTTT.

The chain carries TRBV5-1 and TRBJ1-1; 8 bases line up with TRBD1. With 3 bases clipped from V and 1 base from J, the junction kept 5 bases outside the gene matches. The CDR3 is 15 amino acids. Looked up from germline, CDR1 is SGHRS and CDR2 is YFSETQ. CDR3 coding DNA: TGCGCCAGCAGCTCTTCCGGGACAGGGAACACTGAAGCTTTCTTT. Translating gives CASSSSGTGNTEAFF.

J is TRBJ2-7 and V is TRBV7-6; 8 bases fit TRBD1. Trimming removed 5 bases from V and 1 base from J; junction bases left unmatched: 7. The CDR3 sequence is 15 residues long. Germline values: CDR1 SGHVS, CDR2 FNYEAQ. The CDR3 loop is CASSLDRGGSYEQYF. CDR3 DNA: TGTGCCAGCAGCCTCGACAGGGGTGGATCCTACGAGCAGTACTTC.

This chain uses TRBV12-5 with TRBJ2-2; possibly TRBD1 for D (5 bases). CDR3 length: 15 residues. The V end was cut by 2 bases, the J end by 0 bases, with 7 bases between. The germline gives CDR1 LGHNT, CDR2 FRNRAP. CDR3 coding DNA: TGTGCTAGTGGTTTGTCAGGGACGAACACCGGGGAGCTGTTTTTT. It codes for CASGLSGTNTGELFF.

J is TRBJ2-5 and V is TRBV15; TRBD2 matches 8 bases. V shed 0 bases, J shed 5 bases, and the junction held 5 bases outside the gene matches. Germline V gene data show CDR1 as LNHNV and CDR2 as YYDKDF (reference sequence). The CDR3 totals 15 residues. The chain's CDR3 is CATSREDGRAETQYF. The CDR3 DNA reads TGTGCCACCAGCAGAGAAGACGGGAGGGCGGAGACCCAGTACTTC.

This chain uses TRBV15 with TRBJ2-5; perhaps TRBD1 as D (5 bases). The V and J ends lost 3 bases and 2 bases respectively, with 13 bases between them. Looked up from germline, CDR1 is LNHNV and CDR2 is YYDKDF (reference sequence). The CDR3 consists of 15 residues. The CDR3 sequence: CATSRGQGSQETQYF. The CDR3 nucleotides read TGTGCCACCAGCAGGGGCCAGGGTAGTCAAGAGACCCAGTACTTC.

The CDR3 is CASSFARVEKLFF. The CDR3 region has the DNA TGTGCCAGCAGTTTCGCCAGGGTTGAAAAACTGTTTTTT. This chain uses TRBV12-3 or TRBV12-4 with TRBJ1-4; weak D call: TRBD1 (5 bases). This CDR3 has 13 residues. V lost 3 bases and J 7 bases, leaving 9 bases between the germline ends.

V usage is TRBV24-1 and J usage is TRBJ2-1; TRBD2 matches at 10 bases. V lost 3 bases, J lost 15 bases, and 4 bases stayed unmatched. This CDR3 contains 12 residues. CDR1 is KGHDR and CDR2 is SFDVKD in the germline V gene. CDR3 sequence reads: CATSDPGTSVFF. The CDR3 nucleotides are TGTGCCACCAGTGATCCCGGGACTAGCGTGTTCTTC.

DNA for the CDR3: TGTGCCAGCAGTTTAAGCTATTGGGAGACCCAGTACTTC. Protein sequence: CASSLSYWETQYF. The rearrangement joins TRBV12-3 or TRBV12-4 to TRBJ2-5; D is unresolved. The CDR3 has 13 amino acids. V lost 2 bases to trimming and J lost 5 bases, with 9 bases between them.

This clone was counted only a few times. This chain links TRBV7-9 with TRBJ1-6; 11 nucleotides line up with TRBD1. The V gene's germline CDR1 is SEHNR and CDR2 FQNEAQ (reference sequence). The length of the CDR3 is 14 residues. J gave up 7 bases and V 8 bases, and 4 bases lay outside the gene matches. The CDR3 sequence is CASGGTGGNSPLHF. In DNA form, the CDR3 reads TGTGCCAGCGGGGGGACAGGGGGAAATTCACCCCTCCACTTT.

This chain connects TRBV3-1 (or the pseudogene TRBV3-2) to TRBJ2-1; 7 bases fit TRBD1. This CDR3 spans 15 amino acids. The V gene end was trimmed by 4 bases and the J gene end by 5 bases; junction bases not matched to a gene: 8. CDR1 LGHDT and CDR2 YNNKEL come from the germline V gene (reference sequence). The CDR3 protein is CASSRLAGGNNEQFF. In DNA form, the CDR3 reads TGTGCCAGCAGCCGATTGGCAGGGGGTAACAATGAGCAGTTCTTC.

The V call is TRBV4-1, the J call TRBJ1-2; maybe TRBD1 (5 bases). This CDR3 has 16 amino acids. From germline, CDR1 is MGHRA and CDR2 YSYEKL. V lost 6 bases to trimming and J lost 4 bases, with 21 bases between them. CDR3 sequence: CASRPYRHDMTYGYTF. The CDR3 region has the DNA TGCGCCAGCAGACCTTACAGGCACGACATGACCTATGGCTACACCTTC.

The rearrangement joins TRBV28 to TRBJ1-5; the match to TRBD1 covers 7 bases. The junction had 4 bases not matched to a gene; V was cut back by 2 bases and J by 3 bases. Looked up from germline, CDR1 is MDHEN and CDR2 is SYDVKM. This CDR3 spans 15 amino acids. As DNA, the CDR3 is TGTGCCAGCAGTTTAATAGGACAGGACAATCAGCCCCAGCATTTT. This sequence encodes CASSLIGQDNQPQHF.

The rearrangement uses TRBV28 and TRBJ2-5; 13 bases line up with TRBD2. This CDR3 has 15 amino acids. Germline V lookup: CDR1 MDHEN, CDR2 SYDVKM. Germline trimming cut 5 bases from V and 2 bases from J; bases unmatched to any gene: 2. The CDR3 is CASSTTSGRQETQYF. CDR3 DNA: TGTGCCAGCAGTACGACTAGCGGGAGGCAAGAGACCCAGTACTTC.

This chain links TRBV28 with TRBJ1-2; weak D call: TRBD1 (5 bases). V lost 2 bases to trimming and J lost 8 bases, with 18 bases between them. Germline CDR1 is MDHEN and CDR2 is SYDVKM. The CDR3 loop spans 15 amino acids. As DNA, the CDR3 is TGTGCCAGCAGTTTAGAGGGACTCGAATCGAGAGGCTACACCTTC. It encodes CASSLEGLESRGYTF.

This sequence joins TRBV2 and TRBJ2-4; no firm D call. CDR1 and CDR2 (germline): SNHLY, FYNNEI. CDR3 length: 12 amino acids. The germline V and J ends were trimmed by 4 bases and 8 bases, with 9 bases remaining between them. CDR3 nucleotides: TGTGCCAGCAGTGCAAGCCCGGACATTCAGTACTTC. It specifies CASSASPDIQYF.

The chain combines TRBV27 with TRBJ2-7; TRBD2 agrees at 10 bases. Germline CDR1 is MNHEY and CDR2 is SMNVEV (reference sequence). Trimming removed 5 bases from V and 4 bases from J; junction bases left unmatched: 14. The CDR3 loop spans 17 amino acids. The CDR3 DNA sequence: TGTGCCAGCAGTCCCGGGAACCCTAGCGGGAGACCGTACGAGCAGTACTTC. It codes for CASSPGNPSGRPYEQYF.

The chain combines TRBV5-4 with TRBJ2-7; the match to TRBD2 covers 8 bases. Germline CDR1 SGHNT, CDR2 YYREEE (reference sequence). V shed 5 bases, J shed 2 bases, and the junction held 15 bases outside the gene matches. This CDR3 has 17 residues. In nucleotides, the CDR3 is TGTGCCAGCAGTTCCGGGGGGGGATGGTCCGGAACCTACGAGCAGTACTTC. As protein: CASSSGGGWSGTYEQYF.

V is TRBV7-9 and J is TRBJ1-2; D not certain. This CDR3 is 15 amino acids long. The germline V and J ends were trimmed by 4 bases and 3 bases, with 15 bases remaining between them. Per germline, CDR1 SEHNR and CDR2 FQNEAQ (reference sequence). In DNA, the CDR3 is TGTGCCAGCAGCTCAGAGAGGAGTAGAGACTATGGCTACACCTTC. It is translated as CASSSERSRDYGYTF.

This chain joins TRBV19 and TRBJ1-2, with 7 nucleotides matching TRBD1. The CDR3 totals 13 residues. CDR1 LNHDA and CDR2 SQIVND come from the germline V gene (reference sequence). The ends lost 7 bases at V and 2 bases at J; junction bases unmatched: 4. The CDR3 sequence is CASTDRVNYGYTF. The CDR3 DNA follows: TGTGCCAGTACCGACAGGGTAAACTATGGCTACACCTTC.

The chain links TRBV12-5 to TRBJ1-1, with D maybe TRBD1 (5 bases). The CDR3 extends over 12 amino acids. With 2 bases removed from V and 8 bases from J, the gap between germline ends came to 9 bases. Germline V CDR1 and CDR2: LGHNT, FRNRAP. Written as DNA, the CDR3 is TGTGCTAGTGGTTTGTCCAACAGGGAAGCTTTCTTT. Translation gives CASGLSNREAFF.

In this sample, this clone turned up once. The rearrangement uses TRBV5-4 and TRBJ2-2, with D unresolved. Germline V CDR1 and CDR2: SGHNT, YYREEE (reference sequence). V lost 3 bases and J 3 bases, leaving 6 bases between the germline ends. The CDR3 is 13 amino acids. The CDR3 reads CASSWHHTGELFF. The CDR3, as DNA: TGTGCCAGCAGCTGGCATCACACCGGGGAGCTGTTTTTT.

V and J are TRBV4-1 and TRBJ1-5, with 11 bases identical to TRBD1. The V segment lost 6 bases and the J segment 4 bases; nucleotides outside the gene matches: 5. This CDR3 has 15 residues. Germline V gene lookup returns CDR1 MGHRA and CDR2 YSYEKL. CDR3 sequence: CASRAGQGANQPQHF. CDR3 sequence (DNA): TGCGCCAGCAGAGCAGGACAGGGGGCAAATCAGCCCCAGCATTTT.

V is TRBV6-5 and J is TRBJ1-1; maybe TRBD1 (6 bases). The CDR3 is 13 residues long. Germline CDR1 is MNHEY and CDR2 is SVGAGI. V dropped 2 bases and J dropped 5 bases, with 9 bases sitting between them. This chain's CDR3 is CASSYDRWTEAFF. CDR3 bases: TGTGCCAGCAGTTACGACAGGTGGACTGAAGCTTTCTTT.

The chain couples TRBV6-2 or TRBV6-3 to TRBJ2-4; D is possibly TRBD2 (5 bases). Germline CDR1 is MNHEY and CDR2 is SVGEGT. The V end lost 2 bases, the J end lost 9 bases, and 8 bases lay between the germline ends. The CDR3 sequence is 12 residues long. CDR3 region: CASSYGGGIQYF. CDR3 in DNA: TGTGCCAGCAGTTACGGCGGAGGCATTCAGTACTTC.

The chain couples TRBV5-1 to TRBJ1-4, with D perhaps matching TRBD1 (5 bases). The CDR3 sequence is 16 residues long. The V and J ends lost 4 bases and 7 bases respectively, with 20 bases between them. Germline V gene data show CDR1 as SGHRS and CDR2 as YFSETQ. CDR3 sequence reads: CASSPFSQGGREKLFF. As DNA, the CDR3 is TGCGCCAGCAGCCCCTTCTCCCAGGGAGGGCGTGAAAAACTGTTTTTT. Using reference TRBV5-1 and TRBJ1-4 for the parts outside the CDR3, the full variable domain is KAGVTQTPRYLIKTRGQQVTLSCSPISGHRSVSWYQQTPGQGLQFLFEYFSETQRNKGNFPGRFSGRQFSNSRSEMNVSTLELGDSALYLCASSPFSQGGREKLFFGSGTQLSVL.

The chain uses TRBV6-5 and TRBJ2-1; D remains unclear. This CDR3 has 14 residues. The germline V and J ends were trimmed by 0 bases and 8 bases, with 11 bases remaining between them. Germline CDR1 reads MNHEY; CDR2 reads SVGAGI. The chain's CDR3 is CASSYSARSDEQFF. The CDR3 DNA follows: TGTGCCAGCAGTTACTCCGCTAGGAGCGATGAGCAGTTCTTC.

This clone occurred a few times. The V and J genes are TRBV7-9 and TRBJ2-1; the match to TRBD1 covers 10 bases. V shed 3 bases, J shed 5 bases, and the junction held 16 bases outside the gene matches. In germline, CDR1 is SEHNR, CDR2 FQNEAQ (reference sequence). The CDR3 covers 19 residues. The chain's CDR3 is CASSFHRGQGTPGNNEQFF. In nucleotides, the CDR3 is TGTGCCAGCAGCTTCCACCGGGGACAGGGGACCCCAGGAAACAATGAGCAGTTCTTC.